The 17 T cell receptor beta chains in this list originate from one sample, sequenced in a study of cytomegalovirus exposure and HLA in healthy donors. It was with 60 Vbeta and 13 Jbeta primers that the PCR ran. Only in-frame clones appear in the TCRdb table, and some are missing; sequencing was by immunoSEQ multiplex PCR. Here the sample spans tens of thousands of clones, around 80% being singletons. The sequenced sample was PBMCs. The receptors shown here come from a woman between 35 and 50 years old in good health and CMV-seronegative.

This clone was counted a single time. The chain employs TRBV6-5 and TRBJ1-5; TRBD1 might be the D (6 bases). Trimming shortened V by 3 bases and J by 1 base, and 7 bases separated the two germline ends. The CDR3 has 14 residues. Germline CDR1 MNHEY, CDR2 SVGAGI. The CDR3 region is CASSYGQSNQPQHF. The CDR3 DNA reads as TGTGCCAGCAGTTATGGACAGAGCAATCAGCCCCAGCATTTT.

The CDR3 DNA sequence: TGTGCCAGCAGTTTATCCTTAGGTCGGGTGGATGGCTACACCTTC. Translation: CASSLSLGRVDGYTF. The chain carries TRBV27 and TRBJ1-2, with D unclear. Trimming removed 0 bases from V and 6 bases from J, with 14 bases in between. Germline V lookup: CDR1 MNHEY, CDR2 SMNVEV (reference sequence). This CDR3 has 15 residues.

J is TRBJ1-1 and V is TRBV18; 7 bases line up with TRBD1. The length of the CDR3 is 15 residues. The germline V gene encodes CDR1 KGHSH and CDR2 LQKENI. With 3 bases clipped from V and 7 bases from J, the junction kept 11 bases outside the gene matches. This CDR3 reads CASSPAAGGGGEAFF. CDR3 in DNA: TGTGCCAGCTCACCGGCGGCAGGGGGTGGTGGTGAAGCTTTCTTT.

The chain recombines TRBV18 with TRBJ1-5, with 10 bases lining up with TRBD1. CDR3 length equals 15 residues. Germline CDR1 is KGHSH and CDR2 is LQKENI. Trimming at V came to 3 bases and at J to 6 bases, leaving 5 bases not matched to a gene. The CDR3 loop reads CASSPGDRGVQPQHF. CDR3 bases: TGTGCCAGCTCACCGGGGGACAGGGGTGTTCAGCCCCAGCATTTT. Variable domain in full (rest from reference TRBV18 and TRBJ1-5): NAGVMQNPRHLVRRRGQEARLRCSPMKGHSHVYWYRQLPEEGLKFMVYLQKENIIDESGMPKERFSAEFPKEGPSILRIQQVVRGDSAAYFCASSPGDRGVQPQHFGDGTRLSIL.

The chain's CDR3 is CASSPPGPGSEAFF. The CDR3 DNA follows: TGTGCCAGCTCACCACCAGGTCCAGGGTCCGAAGCTTTCTTT. This chain links TRBV18 with TRBJ1-1; D possibly corresponds to TRBD1 (5 bases). This CDR3 contains 14 residues. CDR1 and CDR2 (germline): KGHSH, LQKENI. V lost 0 bases, J lost 8 bases, and 13 bases lay in between.

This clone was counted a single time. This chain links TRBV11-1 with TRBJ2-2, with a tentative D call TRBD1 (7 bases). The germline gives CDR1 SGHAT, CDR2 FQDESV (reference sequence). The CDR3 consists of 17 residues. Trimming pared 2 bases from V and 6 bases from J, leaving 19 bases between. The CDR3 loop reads CASSLYRAGGGPGELFF. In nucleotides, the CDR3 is TGTGCCAGCAGCTTATATAGGGCAGGGGGAGGCCCCGGGGAGCTGTTTTTT.

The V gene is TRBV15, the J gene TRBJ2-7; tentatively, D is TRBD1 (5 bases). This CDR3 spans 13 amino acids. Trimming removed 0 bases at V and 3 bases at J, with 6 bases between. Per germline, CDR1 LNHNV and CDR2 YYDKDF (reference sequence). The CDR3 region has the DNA TGTGCCACCAGCAGAGACAGGGACTACGAGCAGTACTTC. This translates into CATSRDRDYEQYF.

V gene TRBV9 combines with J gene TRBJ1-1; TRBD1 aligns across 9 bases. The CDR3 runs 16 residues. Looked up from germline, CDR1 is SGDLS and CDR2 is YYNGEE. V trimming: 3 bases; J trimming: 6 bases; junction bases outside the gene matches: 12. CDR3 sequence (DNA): TGTGCCAGCAGCGCCGCAACAGGGGGCAAAGGAGCTGAAGCTTTCTTT. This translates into CASSAATGGKGAEAFF.

CDR3 sequence (DNA): TGTGCCAGTAGCCACTCCCTGCCCCGGGGGTCTGGAAACACCATATATTTT. Amino acid sequence: CASSHSLPRGSGNTIYF. This chain links TRBV19 with TRBJ1-3; tentative D call: TRBD1 (5 bases). The CDR3 is made up of 17 amino acids. V was shortened by 6 bases and J by 1 base, with 19 bases between the two germline ends. CDR1 LNHDA and CDR2 SQIVND come from the germline V gene (reference sequence).

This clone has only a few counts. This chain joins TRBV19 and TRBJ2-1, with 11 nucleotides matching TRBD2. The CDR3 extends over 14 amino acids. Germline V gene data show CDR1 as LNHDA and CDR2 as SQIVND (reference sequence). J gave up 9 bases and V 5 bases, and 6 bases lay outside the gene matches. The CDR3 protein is CASSLASGRTEQFF. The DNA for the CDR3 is TGTGCCAGTAGTCTCGCTAGCGGGAGGACTGAGCAGTTCTTC.

The CDR3 protein is CASSPRGGRSSEQYF. In DNA form, the CDR3 reads TGTGCCAGCTCACCACGGGGCGGGAGATCATCCGAGCAGTACTTC. This chain joins TRBV18 and TRBJ2-7; 7 positions match TRBD2. J gave up 6 bases and V 1 base, and 9 bases lay outside the gene matches. The CDR3 spans 15 residues. Germline-derived CDR1 and CDR2 are KGHSH and LQKENI.

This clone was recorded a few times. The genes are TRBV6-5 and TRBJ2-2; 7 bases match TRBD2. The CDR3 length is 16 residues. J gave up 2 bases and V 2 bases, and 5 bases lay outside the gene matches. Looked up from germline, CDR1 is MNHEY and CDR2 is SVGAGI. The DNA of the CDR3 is TGTGCCAGCAGTTACGAGGCGGGAGTTAACACCGGGGAGCTGTTTTTT. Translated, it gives CASSYEAGVNTGELFF.

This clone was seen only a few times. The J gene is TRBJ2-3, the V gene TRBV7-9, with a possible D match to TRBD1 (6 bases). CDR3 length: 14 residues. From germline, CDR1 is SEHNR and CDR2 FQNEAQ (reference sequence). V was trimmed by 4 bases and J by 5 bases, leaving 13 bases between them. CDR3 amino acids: CASSSRTDGDTQYF. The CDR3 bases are TGTGCCAGCAGCTCACGGACAGACGGAGATACGCAGTATTTT.

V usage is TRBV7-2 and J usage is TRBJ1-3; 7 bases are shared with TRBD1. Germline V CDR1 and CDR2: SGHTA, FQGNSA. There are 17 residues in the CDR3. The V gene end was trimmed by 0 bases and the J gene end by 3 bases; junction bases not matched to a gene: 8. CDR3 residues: CASSLAPRGKGGNTIYF. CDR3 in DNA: TGTGCCAGCAGCTTAGCCCCCAGGGGGAAAGGTGGAAACACCATATATTTT.

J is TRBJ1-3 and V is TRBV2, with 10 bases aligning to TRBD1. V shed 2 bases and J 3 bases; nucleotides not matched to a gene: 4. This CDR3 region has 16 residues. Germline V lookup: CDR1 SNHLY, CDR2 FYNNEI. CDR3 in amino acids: CASSEKGQGSGNTIYF. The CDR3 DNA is TGTGCCAGCAGTGAAAAGGGACAGGGGAGTGGAAACACCATATATTTT.

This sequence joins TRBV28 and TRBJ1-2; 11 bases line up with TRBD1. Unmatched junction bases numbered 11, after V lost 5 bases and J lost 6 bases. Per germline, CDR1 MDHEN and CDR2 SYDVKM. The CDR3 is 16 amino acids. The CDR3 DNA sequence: TGTGCCAGCAGTCCCTCCGGGACAGGGGGGATCGATGGCTACACCTTC. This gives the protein CASSPSGTGGIDGYTF.

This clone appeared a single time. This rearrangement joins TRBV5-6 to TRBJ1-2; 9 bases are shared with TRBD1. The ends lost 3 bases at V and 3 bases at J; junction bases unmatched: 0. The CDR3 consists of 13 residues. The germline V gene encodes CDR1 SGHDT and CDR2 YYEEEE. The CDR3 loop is CASSWDRDYGYTF. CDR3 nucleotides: TGTGCCAGCAGCTGGGACAGGGACTATGGCTACACCTTC.